This entry lists 17 T cell receptor beta chains sequenced from one sample in a study of cytomegalovirus exposure and HLA in healthy donors. Assay: immunoSEQ multiplex PCR; the TCRdb copy retains only in-frame clones and omits some. The sample holds 55,000 to 80,000 clones, approximately 93% seen once. Sequencing used PBMCs. These receptors all come from a man between 18 and 35 years old in good health and CMV-seropositive.

The chain employs TRBV9 and TRBJ2-5; 10 bases are a match to TRBD2. The germline CDR1 and CDR2 sequences are SGDLS and YYNGEE. The junction had 13 bases not matched to a gene; V was cut back by 0 bases and J by 5 bases. CDR3 length: 18 amino acids. CDR3 bases: TGTGCCAGCAGCGTAGGAGACGAACTAGCGGGGTCTGGGGAGACCCAGTACTTC. It specifies CASSVGDELAGSGETQYF.

V is TRBV5-1 and J is TRBJ2-5, with 9 bases matching TRBD1. V shed 2 bases and J 5 bases; nucleotides not matched to a gene: 7. The CDR3 runs 15 residues. From germline, CDR1 is SGHRS and CDR2 YFSETQ. The CDR3 nucleotides read TGCGCCAGCAGCTTAAGGGACAGGGTTTTGGAGACCCAGTACTTC. Translation gives CASSLRDRVLETQYF.

The rearrangement uses TRBV7-2 and TRBJ1-5; D is uncertain. The V end was cut by 3 bases, the J end by 3 bases, with 12 bases between. Germline CDR1 is SGHTA and CDR2 is FQGNSA. This CDR3 is 15 amino acids long. CDR3 residues: CASSFGGADNQPQHF. DNA of the CDR3: TGTGCCAGCAGCTTTGGAGGCGCGGACAATCAGCCCCAGCATTTT.

This rearrangement joins TRBV6-5 to TRBJ2-5, with a tentative D call TRBD2 (5 bases). Per germline, CDR1 MNHEY and CDR2 SVGAGI. V was pared by 6 bases and J by 5 bases, with 7 bases between. CDR3 length: 11 amino acids. As DNA, the CDR3 is TGTGCCAGCAGACAGCGGGAGACCCAGTACTTC. Its translation: CASRQRETQYF.

This clone was counted once. V is TRBV19 and J is TRBJ2-1; D is perhaps TRBD2 (6 bases). The V and J ends lost 10 bases and 13 bases respectively, with 29 bases between them. Germline CDR1 LNHDA, CDR2 SQIVND (reference sequence). The CDR3 covers 15 residues. The CDR3 region has the DNA TGTGCCACCCAATCCGAGACAAGAGGGTCGGGGGTCCAGTTCTTC. Protein product: CATQSETRGSGVQFF. The full variable domain, its missing parts supplied by reference TRBV19 and TRBJ2-1, is DGGITQSPKYLFRKEGQNVTLSCEQNLNHDAMYWYRQDPGQGLRLIYYSQIVNDFQKGDIAEGYSVSREKKESFPLTVTSAQKNPTAFYLCATQSETRGSGVQFFGPGTRLTVL.

The genes are TRBV25-1 and TRBJ2-1; D unresolved. V was pared by 4 bases and J by 3 bases, with 4 bases between. Germline V gene sequence: CDR1 MGHDK, CDR2 SYGVNS. The CDR3 contains 12 residues. CDR3: CASSGSYNEQFF. The CDR3 DNA follows: TGTGCCAGCAGTGGGAGCTACAATGAGCAGTTCTTC.

The chain is built from TRBV7-2 and TRBJ2-5; the D gene is possibly TRBD1 (5 bases). The CDR3 is made up of 17 amino acids. Germline values: CDR1 SGHTA, CDR2 FQGNSA. Trimming removed 2 bases from V and 5 bases from J, with 21 bases in between. The CDR3 nucleotides are TGTGCCAGCAGCTTAATCGCCAGCGTGGGGCTCATGGAGACCCAGTACTTC. Amino acid sequence: CASSLIASVGLMETQYF.

The chain is built from TRBV27 and TRBJ2-1; 7 bases fit TRBD2. The CDR3 is 15 amino acids. The V gene end was trimmed by 2 bases and the J gene end by 2 bases; junction bases not matched to a gene: 3. Germline V lookup: CDR1 MNHEY, CDR2 SMNVEV (reference sequence). The CDR3 protein is CASSLPGGTYNEQFF. In DNA, the CDR3 is TGTGCCAGCAGTTTACCGGGGGGAACCTACAATGAGCAGTTCTTC.

The chain has TRBV7-9 and TRBJ2-7, with a possible D match to TRBD1 (5 bases). Germline-derived CDR1 and CDR2 are SEHNR and FQNEAQ (reference sequence). V was clipped by 3 bases and J by 6 bases, with 6 bases between them. This CDR3 contains 11 residues. The CDR3 here is CASSLGREQYF. The CDR3 nucleotides are TGTGCCAGCAGCTTGGGGCGCGAGCAGTACTTC. The full variable domain, rest sourced from reference TRBV7-9 and TRBJ2-7, is DTGVSQNPRHKITKRGQNVTFRCDPISEHNRLYWYRQTLGQGPEFLTYFQNEAQLEKSRLLSDRFSAERPKGSFSTLEIQRTEQGDSAMYLCASSLGREQYFGPGTRLTVT.

V is TRBV9 and J is TRBJ2-5, with 10 bases identical to TRBD2. J gave up 6 bases and V 3 bases, and 8 bases lay outside the gene matches. The CDR3 spans 15 residues. CDR1 is SGDLS, CDR2 YYNGEE, per germline. Written as DNA, the CDR3 is TGTGCCAGCAGCGAATTAGCGGGGGGAGAACAGACCCAGTACTTC. Protein sequence: CASSELAGGEQTQYF.

The V gene is TRBV5-1, the J gene TRBJ2-7; no reliable D call. In germline, CDR1 is SGHRS, CDR2 YFSETQ. The length of the CDR3 is 12 residues. The V and J ends lost 4 bases and 6 bases respectively, with 11 bases between them. Here the CDR3 reads CASSPYGGEQYF. CDR3 sequence (DNA): TGCGCCAGCAGCCCGTACGGCGGCGAGCAGTACTTC.

The chain carries TRBV10-2 and TRBJ2-1; no firm D call. V was cut by 5 bases and J by 8 bases, with 16 bases left in between. The CDR3 is 14 residues long. The V gene's germline CDR1 is WSHSY and CDR2 SAAADI. CDR3 loop: CASSSVAPFDEQFF. CDR3 DNA: TGCGCCAGCAGTTCGGTAGCCCCGTTCGATGAGCAGTTCTTC.

CDR3 loop: CASRTRGPYEQYF. The DNA of the CDR3 is TGTGCCAGCAGGACCAGGGGTCCTTACGAGCAGTACTTC. The chain carries TRBV6-5 and TRBJ2-7, with D possibly being TRBD1 (6 bases). The CDR3 has 13 amino acids. With 6 bases removed from V and 4 bases from J, the gap between germline ends came to 13 bases. Germline V gene lookup returns CDR1 MNHEY and CDR2 SVGAGI.

V gene TRBV5-1 combines with J gene TRBJ2-5; a possible D gene is TRBD1 (5 bases). Trimming took off 0 bases at V and 5 bases at J, with 20 bases between the two ends. The germline V gene encodes CDR1 SGHRS and CDR2 YFSETQ. The CDR3 consists of 17 residues. CDR3 loop: CASSLGSLSAGHETQYF. In nucleotides, the CDR3 is TGCGCCAGCAGCTTGGGTTCGTTGTCCGCAGGGCACGAGACCCAGTACTTC.

The chain joins TRBV18 to TRBJ2-7, with a tentative D call TRBD1 (6 bases). CDR1 KGHSH and CDR2 LQKENI come from the germline V gene. Trimming pared 3 bases from V and 2 bases from J, leaving 14 bases between. This CDR3 is built from 15 residues. In DNA form, the CDR3 reads TGTGCCAGCTCACCTGGACAGAGGGGCACCTACGAGCAGTACTTC. It is translated as CASSPGQRGTYEQYF.

This clone was counted once. The chain links TRBV6-5 to TRBJ2-7; 11 bases match TRBD2. CDR1 MNHEY and CDR2 SVGAGI come from the germline V gene. This CDR3 region has 14 residues. Trimming took 2 bases from V and 3 from J; bases not matched to a gene: 0. The CDR3 DNA reads as TGTGCCAGCAGTTACCTAGCGGGAGGCTACGAGCAGTACTTC. Residues: CASSYLAGGYEQYF.

The genes are TRBV5-1 and TRBJ2-1; 7 nucleotides match TRBD1. Germline V gives CDR1 SGHRS, CDR2 YFSETQ. The CDR3 is made up of 13 amino acids. The junction had 3 bases not matched to a gene; V was cut back by 4 bases and J by 5 bases. CDR3 bases: TGCGCCAGCAGCCCCGGACAGGACAATGAGCAGTTCTTC. It translates to CASSPGQDNEQFF.